The 25 T cell receptor beta chains below all came from one sample that was sequenced in a study of T-cell reconstitution after alpha-beta-depleted transplantation in children. A TCRbeta library incorporating unique molecular identifiers was prepared. TCRdb redid the calling of the PCR reads with MiXCR, one entry per CDR3 protein. The sample has some 840,000 distinct CDR3 sequences; 15% to 20% are singletons. The material was PBMCs, mostly from graft donor cells, obtained 360 days after TCRalphabeta/CD19-depleted stem cell transplant. These receptors were collected from a male patient younger than 18 who had a stem cell transplant for acute lymphoblastic leukemia, so the T cells may come from the graft donor.

The sample holds a few counts of this clonotype. The CDR3 DNA reads as TGCAGTGCTTTAACCGGGACAGTGAACACTGAAGCTTTCTTT. It yields the protein CSALTGTVNTEAFF. The chain has TRBV20-1 and TRBJ1-1, with 7 nucleotides matching TRBD1. CDR3 length equals 14 residues. The junction had 6 bases not matched to a gene; V was cut back by 5 bases and J by 0 bases. Per the germline V gene, CDR1 is DFQATT and CDR2 is SNEGSKA (reference sequence).

The gene calls are TRBV5-1 and TRBJ2-7; 7 nucleotides match TRBD1. The germline CDR1 and CDR2 sequences are SGHRS and YFSETQ. CDR3 length equals 15 residues. After removal of 1 base from V and 3 bases from J, the junction contained 7 bases not matched to a gene. The CDR3 DNA sequence: TGCGCCAGCAGCTTGTTTGACAGGGAACTCTACGAGCAGTACTTC. This gives the protein CASSLFDRELYEQYF.

This clonotype has a handful of counts. J is TRBJ2-3 and V is TRBV15; D might be TRBD1 or TRBD2, each matching 5 bases. Germline V gene lookup returns CDR1 LNHNV and CDR2 YYDKDF (reference sequence). V was cut by 2 bases and J by 6 bases, with 15 bases left in between. This CDR3 contains 15 residues. CDR3 in amino acids: CATSRPKGRTDTQYF. The CDR3 nucleotides are TGTGCCACCAGCAGACCCAAGGGGAGAACGGATACGCAGTATTTT.

This clonotype was found a few times. The CDR3 region has the DNA TGTGCCAGCAGTTTGTTCGGCGCCACAGATACGCAGTATTTT. This gives the protein CASSLFGATDTQYF. The V call is TRBV12-3 or TRBV12-4, the J call TRBJ2-3, with unresolved D. V shed 3 bases and J shed 2 bases, with 9 bases lying between them. CDR3 length equals 14 residues.

This sequence joins TRBV29-1 and TRBJ1-1; D is ambiguous. V was pared by 5 bases and J by 1 base, with 11 bases between. Germline CDR1 SQVTM, CDR2 ANQGSEA. CDR3 size: 13 residues. In DNA, the CDR3 is TGCAGCGTTCGGTCCGATACGAACACTGAAGCTTTCTTT. Protein product: CSVRSDTNTEAFF.

The chain employs TRBV11-2 and TRBJ2-1; D is unclear. V was trimmed by 5 bases and J by 12 bases, leaving 11 bases between them. Germline CDR1 SGHAT, CDR2 FQNNGV. This CDR3 spans 11 amino acids. The CDR3 nucleotides read TGTGCCAGCAGCCCCGTGATAGCGCAGTTCTTC. Protein sequence: CASSPVIAQFF.

V usage is TRBV7-9 and J usage is TRBJ2-3; maybe TRBD2 (6 bases). Germline CDR1 is SEHNR and CDR2 is FQNEAQ (reference sequence). The CDR3 is 17 residues long. The V and J ends lost 2 bases and 1 base respectively, with 16 bases between them. The CDR3 is CASSLRVIGTGTDTQYF. Written as DNA, the CDR3 is TGTGCCAGCAGCTTAAGGGTGATAGGGACTGGCACAGATACGCAGTATTTT.

This clonotype occurred many times. The chain uses TRBV24-1 and TRBJ2-1; TRBD2 aligns across 9 bases. Per the germline V gene, CDR1 is KGHDR and CDR2 is SFDVKD. The V segment lost 4 bases and the J segment 6 bases; nucleotides outside the gene matches: 6. The CDR3 is 15 residues long. CDR3 amino acids: CATSDPTSGRNEQFF. The CDR3 region has the DNA TGTGCCACCAGTGACCCCACTAGCGGGCGCAATGAGCAGTTCTTC.

V gene TRBV10-3 combines with J gene TRBJ1-1; tentatively, D is TRBD1 (5 bases). This CDR3 has 14 amino acids. CDR1 is ENHRY, CDR2 SYGVKD, per germline. The germline V and J ends were trimmed by 1 base and 2 bases, with 8 bases remaining between them. CDR3 amino acids: CAISELQANTEAFF. The CDR3 DNA reads as TGTGCCATCAGTGAGTTACAGGCTAACACTGAAGCTTTCTTT.

The DNA of the CDR3 is TGTGCCCCCAGAGCCCAGGCATTAGCTTGGCGGGAGACTTCCTACGAGCAGTACTTC. Its translation: CAPRAQALAWRETSYEQYF. V gene TRBV28 combines with J gene TRBJ2-7; TRBD2 aligns across 7 bases. The length of the CDR3 is 19 residues. V shed 11 bases, J shed 1 base, and the junction held 26 bases outside the gene matches. Germline V CDR1 and CDR2: MDHEN, SYDVKM.

The chain links TRBV7-6 to TRBJ2-7; TRBD1 matches at 9 bases. This CDR3 has 15 residues. CDR1 is SGHVS and CDR2 is FNYEAQ in the germline V gene. V shed 0 bases, J shed 4 bases, and the junction held 4 bases outside the gene matches. For the CDR3, the DNA is TGTGCCAGCAGCTTAGCTGGGGACAGGGTATACGAGCAGTACTTC. It encodes CASSLAGDRVYEQYF.

The chain couples TRBV5-6 to TRBJ1-6; a possible D gene is TRBD1 (6 bases). The germline V gene encodes CDR1 SGHDT and CDR2 YYEEEE. V lost 6 bases, J lost 3 bases, and 13 bases lay in between. The CDR3 has 15 residues. Here the CDR3 reads CASTSSRGYNSPLHF. CDR3 bases: TGTGCCAGCACCTCGTCCAGGGGCTATAATTCACCCCTCCACTTT.

The CDR3 region has the DNA TGTGCCAGCTCTCCTTATTCTGGTGGGGAAGAAAACATTCAGTACTTC. It translates to CASSPYSGGEENIQYF. The chain links TRBV18 to TRBJ2-4; D gene ambiguous. V dropped 6 bases and J dropped 5 bases, with 20 bases sitting between them. Germline V gene lookup returns CDR1 KGHSH and CDR2 LQKENI. The CDR3 has 16 residues.

This clonotype has ten or more counts. The V and J genes are TRBV5-1 and TRBJ2-1; D not resolved. The CDR3 consists of 15 residues. V gave up 0 bases and J gave up 2 bases, with 9 bases separating them. The germline V gene has CDR1 SGHRS and CDR2 YFSETQ. The CDR3 region is CASSLELSAYNEQFF. DNA of the CDR3: TGCGCCAGCAGCTTGGAGCTTTCGGCCTACAATGAGCAGTTCTTC.

The genes are TRBV5-1 and TRBJ2-3; D gene uncertain. Germline V gene lookup returns CDR1 SGHRS and CDR2 YFSETQ. The CDR3 contains 15 residues. Trimming took off 4 bases at V and 0 bases at J, with 12 bases between the two ends. This CDR3 is CASSTQPGSTDTQYF. CDR3 DNA: TGCGCCAGCAGCACTCAACCAGGAAGCACAGATACGCAGTATTTT. The whole variable domain, filled in from reference TRBV5-1 and TRBJ2-3, reads KAGVTQTPRYLIKTRGQQVTLSCSPISGHRSVSWYQQTPGQGLQFLFEYFSETQRNKGNFPGRFSGRQFSNSRSEMNVSTLELGDSALYLCASSTQPGSTDTQYFGPGTRLTVL.

This clonotype was detected ten times or more. This chain joins TRBV12-3 or TRBV12-4 and TRBJ2-1, with unresolved D. The germline V and J ends were trimmed by 8 bases and 3 bases, with 14 bases remaining between them. The CDR3 is made up of 14 amino acids. CDR3 sequence: CASWLAESYNEQFF. The CDR3 DNA is TGTGCCAGCTGGCTGGCGGAGAGCTACAATGAGCAGTTCTTC.

This clonotype showed up just a few times. The chain recombines TRBV9 with TRBJ2-1; the match to TRBD2 covers 7 bases. Germline CDR1 is SGDLS and CDR2 is YYNGEE. V lost 4 bases and J lost 6; bases outside the gene matches: 16. The CDR3 totals 17 residues. CDR3 loop: CASSPVRYGEGLNEQFF. The CDR3 DNA reads as TGTGCCAGCAGCCCTGTAAGGTACGGGGAGGGCCTCAATGAGCAGTTCTTC. Full variable domain (rest looked up from reference TRBV9 and TRBJ2-1): DSGVTQTPKHLITATGQRVTLRCSPRSGDLSVYWYQQSLDQGLQFLIQYYNGEERAKGNILERFSAQQFPDLHSELNLSSLELGDSALYFCASSPVRYGEGLNEQFFGPGTRLTVL.

This rearrangement joins TRBV4-1 to TRBJ1-3; D is perhaps TRBD1 (6 bases). Germline CDR1 is MGHRA and CDR2 is YSYEKL. The V and J ends lost 0 bases and 7 bases respectively, with 16 bases between them. The CDR3 totals 16 residues. In DNA, the CDR3 is TGCGCCAGCAGCCAAGATGAAGGACAGACGTGGAACACCATATATTTT. Translating it yields CASSQDEGQTWNTIYF.

This clonotype appeared a few times. The V gene is TRBV3-1, the J gene TRBJ2-1; D remains ambiguous. Germline loops: CDR1 LGHDT, CDR2 YNNKEL (reference sequence). The CDR3 runs 15 residues. Trimming stripped 0 bases from V and 4 bases from J, with 10 bases between. The DNA of the CDR3 is TGTGCCAGCAGCCAAGAGTTTCCGATTTACAATGAGCAGTTCTTC. Translation gives CASSQEFPIYNEQFF.

This clonotype was seen only a few times. This rearrangement joins TRBV27 to TRBJ2-7; D unclear. This CDR3 has 13 amino acids. Germline V gives CDR1 MNHEY, CDR2 SMNVEV (reference sequence). V gave up 2 bases and J gave up 3 bases, with 8 bases separating them. The CDR3 is CASSLIQDYEQYF. The CDR3 DNA is TGTGCCAGCAGTTTAATTCAGGACTACGAGCAGTACTTC.

Many counts were recorded for this clonotype. V and J are TRBV5-1 and TRBJ2-3; 7 bases map to TRBD2. This CDR3 is 14 amino acids long. Trimming at V came to 6 bases and at J to 5 bases, leaving 9 bases not matched to a gene. Germline V gene data show CDR1 as SGHRS and CDR2 as YFSETQ. CDR3 residues: CASMREGVGDTQYF. The CDR3 DNA is TGCGCCAGCATGAGGGAGGGAGTAGGAGATACGCAGTATTTT.

V is TRBV20-1 and J is TRBJ2-7; unclear D gene. Germline-derived CDR1 and CDR2 are DFQATT and SNEGSKA (reference sequence). There are 12 residues in the CDR3. V dropped 6 bases and J dropped 3 bases, with 12 bases sitting between them. This CDR3 reads CSAPSTDYEQYF. CDR3 in DNA: TGCAGTGCCCCAAGCACCGACTACGAGCAGTACTTC.

The CDR3, as DNA: TGTGCCAGCACCAAAGGGAGCGGTCTTACCCACACCGGGGAGCTGTTTTTT. It translates to CASTKGSGLTHTGELFF. The chain recombines TRBV9 with TRBJ2-2; the D gene is possibly TRBD2 (5 bases). V was clipped by 6 bases and J by 3 bases, with 21 bases between them. CDR1 is SGDLS and CDR2 is YYNGEE in the germline V gene. The CDR3 covers 17 residues.

In this sample, this clonotype turned up many times. The chain has TRBV7-8 and TRBJ2-3, with 9 bases lining up with TRBD2. The V and J ends lost 4 bases and 3 bases, in that order; junction bases with no gene match: 8. There are 16 residues in the CDR3. Germline V lookup: CDR1 SGHVS, CDR2 FQNEAQ. This chain's CDR3 is CASSYIAGVRTDTQYF. For the CDR3, the DNA is TGTGCCAGCAGCTATATAGCGGGAGTACGAACAGATACGCAGTATTTT.

The chain couples TRBV11-1 to TRBJ2-5, with TRBD2 matching over 10 bases. Unmatched junction bases numbered 16, after V lost 0 bases and J lost 3 bases. Per germline, CDR1 SGHAT and CDR2 FQDESV (reference sequence). The CDR3 covers 20 residues. CDR3 bases: TGTGCCAGCAGCTTAGCGGAACGCTGGGCTAGCGGGAGAGGCGAAGAGACCCAGTACTTC. Its protein product is CASSLAERWASGRGEETQYF.